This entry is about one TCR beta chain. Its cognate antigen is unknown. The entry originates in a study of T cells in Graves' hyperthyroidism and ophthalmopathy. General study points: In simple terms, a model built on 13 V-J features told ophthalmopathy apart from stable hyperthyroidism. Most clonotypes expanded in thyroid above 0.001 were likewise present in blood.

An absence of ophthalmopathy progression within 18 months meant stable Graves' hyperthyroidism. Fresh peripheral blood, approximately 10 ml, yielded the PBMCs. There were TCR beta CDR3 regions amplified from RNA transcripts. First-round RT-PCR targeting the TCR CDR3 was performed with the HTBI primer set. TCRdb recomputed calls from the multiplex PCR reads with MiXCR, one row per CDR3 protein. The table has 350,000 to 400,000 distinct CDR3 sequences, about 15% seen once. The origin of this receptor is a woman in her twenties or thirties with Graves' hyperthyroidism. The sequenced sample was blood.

CDR3 amino acids: CASRLTGSVQLFF. The CDR3 coding sequence is TGTGCCAGCAGACTGACAGGCTCTGTGCAACTGTTTTTT. This chain connects TRBV27 to TRBJ1-4, with a possible D match to TRBD1 (6 bases). Germline CDR1 reads MNHEY; CDR2 reads SMNVEV (reference sequence). The CDR3 is 13 residues long. V lost 6 bases and J 12 bases, leaving 17 bases between the germline ends.